This TCR beta chain is drawn from a study of blood T cell repertoires in COVID-19. On the study more broadly: Specimens from acute and convalescent COVID-19 originated in the United States, Italy and Spain. PBMCs, B-cell-depleted T cells, or T cells were the source of the cDNA or gDNA that made up the material.

This CDR3 comprises 12 residues. CDR1 SGHRS and CDR2 YFSETQ come from the germline V gene. Trimming removed 3 bases at V and 13 bases at J, with 13 bases between. Study processing details: Reference gene primer amplification in the assay estimated nucleated cell counts. Clones were sequenced by immunoSEQ multiplex PCR, and TCRdb holds only the in-frame ones, with some missing. V, J and clone size are those of that table, while D and trimming were read from the DNA. The table has 70,000 or so clones, approximately 88% seen once; the top ten hold 19%. The clonotype originates from a woman of 80 years or more with acute or convalescent COVID-19. The sequenced sample was peripheral blood. This sequence joins TRBV5-1 and TRBJ2-2, with a possible D match to TRBD1 (5 bases). CDR3 nucleotide sequence: TGCGCCAGCAGCTCAATTCAGGGATGGCTGTTTTTT. It encodes CASSSIQGWLFF.